This T cell receptor beta chain was captured by sequencing in a study of naive and memory T cell subsets. Study-level points and caveats: Reportedly, tuberculin skin test sites gave far more TCRs than other biopsies. TCR transcript changes with activation or differentiation may affect this RNA method.

Treatment denoted: skin biopsy from PPD injection site in Mantoux-positive individual. A UMI-containing oligonucleotide was joined by 3' ligation to the TCR cDNA template. Amplification of ligated cDNA took four PCR rounds with SP2 and nested alpha and beta constant primers. MiXCR, applied by TCRdb to the UMI-ligation and nested PCR reads, yields one record per CDR3 protein. The sample lists approximately 37,000 distinct CDR3 sequences; approximately 11% were seen once. Many counts were recorded for this clonotype. Its antigen is undetermined. Trimming pared 2 bases from V and 4 bases from J, leaving 17 bases between. CDR3 size: 15 residues. In germline, CDR1 is DFQATT, CDR2 SNEGSKA (reference sequence).

This TCR was recovered from an adult in good health. The chain links TRBV20-1 to TRBJ1-1; D perhaps matches TRBD1 (5 bases). Source: skin, taken from a tuberculin skin test site. The CDR3 sequence is CSARPVVGVGTEAFF. The CDR3 coding sequence is TGCAGTGCTAGACCCGTTGTGGGGGTGGGCACTGAAGCTTTCTTT.